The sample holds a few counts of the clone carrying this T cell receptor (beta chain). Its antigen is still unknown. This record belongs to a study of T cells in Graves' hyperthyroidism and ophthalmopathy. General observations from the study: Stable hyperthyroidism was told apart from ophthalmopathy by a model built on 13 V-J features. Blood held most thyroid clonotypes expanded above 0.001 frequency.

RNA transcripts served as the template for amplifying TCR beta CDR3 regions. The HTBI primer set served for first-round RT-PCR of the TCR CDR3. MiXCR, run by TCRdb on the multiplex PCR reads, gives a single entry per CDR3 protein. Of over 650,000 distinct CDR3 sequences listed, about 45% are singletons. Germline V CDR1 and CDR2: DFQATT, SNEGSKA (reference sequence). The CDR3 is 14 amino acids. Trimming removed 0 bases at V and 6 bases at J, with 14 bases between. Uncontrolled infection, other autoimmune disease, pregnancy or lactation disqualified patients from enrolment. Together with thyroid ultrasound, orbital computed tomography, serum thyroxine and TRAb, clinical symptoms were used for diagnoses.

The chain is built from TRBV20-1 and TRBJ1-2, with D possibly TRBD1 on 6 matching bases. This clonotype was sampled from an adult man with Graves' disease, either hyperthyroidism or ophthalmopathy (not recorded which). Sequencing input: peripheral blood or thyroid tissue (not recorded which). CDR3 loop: CSAREQGPLDGYTF. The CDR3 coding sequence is TGCAGTGCTAGAGAACAGGGCCCACTGGATGGCTACACCTTC.